The 32 T cell receptor beta chains listed next were all sequenced from one sample in a study of human T cells and chemical hapten exposure. The time point here: patch test 3, about 24 weeks after DPC sensitization. Treatment described: therapeutic diphenylcyclopropenone sensitization with weekly scalp DPC. TCRdb reprocessed the RACE reads with MiXCR, giving one entry per CDR3 protein. The table lists over 150,000 distinct CDR3 sequences, around 30% of them singletons, with 2% to 2.5% in the top ten. The specimen comprised whole blood, sampled in connection with sensitization to the hapten diphenylcyclopropenone (DPC). The source is a woman younger than 35 with alopecia areata. Some clones in this sample may be carry-over from other donors' samples.

This clonotype has a handful of counts. This chain connects TRBV15 to TRBJ2-1, with TRBD2 as a possible D gene (5 bases). The CDR3 covers 14 residues. The V end was cut by 4 bases, the J end by 4 bases, with 11 bases between. Germline values: CDR1 LNHNV, CDR2 YYDKDF (reference sequence). The DNA of the CDR3 is TGTGCCACCAGCAAAGTGGGAGCTTACAATGAGCAGTTCTTC. Its protein product is CATSKVGAYNEQFF.

This clonotype has just a few counts. The chain carries TRBV11-2 and TRBJ2-3, with 9 bases lining up with TRBD2. The CDR3 sequence is 15 residues long. V shed 4 bases and J 1 base; nucleotides not matched to a gene: 3. Germline V CDR1 and CDR2: SGHAT, FQNNGV. In nucleotides, the CDR3 is TGTGCCAGCAGCTCCCGGACTAGCGGCACAGATACGCAGTATTTT. It encodes CASSSRTSGTDTQYF.

This clonotype turned up a few times. The rearrangement uses TRBV27 and TRBJ1-1; D is uncertain. Per the germline V gene, CDR1 is MNHEY and CDR2 is SMNVEV (reference sequence). Between the trimmed V and J ends, which lost 3 bases and 1 base, there was a span of 15 bases. There are 16 residues in the CDR3. CDR3 region: CASSLIPGRPNTEAFF. Written as DNA, the CDR3 is TGTGCCAGCAGTTTGATTCCAGGACGCCCGAACACTGAAGCTTTCTTT.

The chain links TRBV5-1 to TRBJ2-3, with TRBD2 matching over 9 bases. CDR3 length: 14 amino acids. Germline loops: CDR1 SGHRS, CDR2 YFSETQ. The trim removed 5 bases at V and 2 bases at J, leaving 3 bases unmatched. The CDR3 spells CASRPGLATDTQYF. The CDR3 DNA is TGCGCCAGCAGACCGGGACTAGCCACAGATACGCAGTATTTT.

This chain connects TRBV14 to TRBJ1-5; D gene uncertain. The V and J ends lost 1 base and 6 bases respectively, with 13 bases between them. The length of the CDR3 is 15 residues. The V gene's germline CDR1 is SGHDN and CDR2 FVKESK. CDR3 in DNA: TGTGCCAGCAGCCAAGGTTCGGGTTGGGGTCAGCCCCAGCATTTT. Translation gives CASSQGSGWGQPQHF.

The J gene is TRBJ2-3, the V gene TRBV5-1; 9 bases are a match to TRBD1. The germline gives CDR1 SGHRS, CDR2 YFSETQ. CDR3 size: 15 residues. V shed 4 bases, J shed 0 bases, and the junction held 3 bases outside the gene matches. The CDR3 bases are TGCGCCAGCAGCAGACAGGGGGGCAGCACAGATACGCAGTATTTT. The encoded protein is CASSRQGGSTDTQYF.

This clonotype was picked up a small number of times. The rearrangement joins TRBV4-1 to TRBJ2-7, with 10 bases identical to TRBD1. Trimming cost V 4 bases and J 3 bases; bases outside gene matches: 3. From germline, CDR1 is MGHRA and CDR2 YSYEKL. The CDR3 length is 14 residues. The CDR3 reads CASSRDRGGYEQYF. CDR3 nucleotides: TGCGCCAGCAGCCGGGACAGGGGCGGCTACGAGCAGTACTTC.

This clonotype was recorded many times. The chain joins TRBV6-2 or TRBV6-3 to TRBJ2-7; D unclear. This CDR3 region has 11 residues. CDR1 is MNHEY, CDR2 SVGEGT, per germline. V gave up 5 bases and J gave up 7 bases, with 9 bases separating them. For the CDR3, the DNA is TGTGCCAGCAGTCGATTCGGTGAGCAGTACTTC. This sequence encodes CASSRFGEQYF.

Ten or more counts support this clonotype. This chain joins TRBV11-1 and TRBJ2-7; 7 bases match TRBD2. V lost 1 base to trimming and J lost 6 bases; unmatched junction nucleotides: 3. The CDR3 spans 13 residues. Per the germline V gene, CDR1 is SGHAT and CDR2 is FQDESV (reference sequence). DNA of the CDR3: TGTGCCAGCAGCTTAGGCACTAGCGTCGAGCAGTACTTC. It is translated as CASSLGTSVEQYF.

In this sample, this clonotype turned up a few times. The chain links TRBV4-1 to TRBJ1-1; 11 bases align to TRBD1. The CDR3 length is 15 residues. Germline trimming cut 3 bases from V and 5 bases from J; bases unmatched to any gene: 5. Germline CDR1 is MGHRA and CDR2 is YSYEKL. DNA for the CDR3: TGCGCCAGCAGCCACGAGGGACAGGGGGATACTGAAGCTTTCTTT. Translation gives CASSHEGQGDTEAFF.

This clonotype has a handful of counts. The chain carries TRBV20-1 and TRBJ2-7; D not resolved. Germline loops: CDR1 DFQATT, CDR2 SNEGSKA (reference sequence). Trimming removed 6 bases from V and 3 bases from J, with 12 bases in between. This CDR3 region has 12 residues. In DNA form, the CDR3 reads TGCAGTGCCCCCGCGACTCGCTACGAGCAGTACTTC. Translated, it gives CSAPATRYEQYF.

The rearrangement uses TRBV7-6 and TRBJ2-7; TRBD1 or TRBD2 may be the D gene (6 bases each). CDR1 and CDR2 from the germline V gene are SGHVS and FNYEAQ. The germline V and J ends were trimmed by 5 bases and 4 bases, with 12 bases remaining between them. The CDR3 spans 13 residues. The CDR3 spells CASSGGGGYEQYF. CDR3 sequence (DNA): TGTGCCAGCAGCGGAGGAGGGGGATACGAGCAGTACTTC.

This clonotype was picked up a small number of times. The V call is TRBV5-4, the J call TRBJ2-1, with TRBD2 identical over 12 bases. V shed 0 bases, J shed 7 bases, and the junction held 14 bases outside the gene matches. The CDR3 spans 19 residues. CDR1 is SGHNT, CDR2 YYREEE, per germline (reference sequence). Here the CDR3 reads CASSLARTSGAPKWNEQFF. Written as DNA, the CDR3 is TGTGCCAGCAGCTTGGCGAGGACTAGCGGGGCCCCCAAGTGGAATGAGCAGTTCTTC.

Only a few counts were recorded for this clonotype. This sequence joins TRBV12-3 or TRBV12-4 and TRBJ2-7, with 7 bases aligning to TRBD2. The CDR3 covers 12 residues. V gave up 4 bases and J gave up 6 bases; unmatched junction bases: 3. CDR3 in DNA: TGTGCCAGCAGTTCCCCGGGGGGCGAGCAGTACTTC. Encoded protein: CASSSPGGEQYF.

The J gene is TRBJ2-3, the V gene TRBV28; D unclear. Germline V lookup: CDR1 MDHEN, CDR2 SYDVKM. With 4 bases removed from V and 6 bases from J, the gap between germline ends came to 8 bases. This CDR3 is built from 12 residues. CDR3 bases: TGTGCCAGCAGTTGGACCCCGGATACGCAGTATTTT. Its protein is CASSWTPDTQYF.

A few counts support this clonotype. Written as DNA, the CDR3 is TGTGCCATCAGCCAGACAGGGTCTGAAGAGACCCAGTACTTC. Translated, it gives CAISQTGSEETQYF. The rearrangement joins TRBV10-3 to TRBJ2-5, with TRBD1 matching over 7 bases. The ends lost 6 bases at V and 3 bases at J; junction bases unmatched: 7. This CDR3 has 14 amino acids. Germline assignment: CDR1 ENHRY and CDR2 SYGVKD.

This chain links TRBV5-6 with TRBJ1-2; D is unclear. This CDR3 comprises 13 residues. Germline V gives CDR1 SGHDT, CDR2 YYEEEE. Trimming took 1 base from V and 7 from J, leaving 11 bases between them. CDR3 bases: TGTGCCAGCAGCTTGAGGTTAAACAGTGGCTACACCTTC. Residues: CASSLRLNSGYTF.

This clonotype was detected a few times. This sequence joins TRBV27 and TRBJ2-7; no firm D call. CDR1 MNHEY and CDR2 SMNVEV come from the germline V gene (reference sequence). V lost 5 bases and J lost 2, with 7 bases in between. CDR3 length equals 12 residues. DNA of the CDR3: TGTGCCAGCAGTCCAACCCCCTACGAGCAGTACTTC. Its translation: CASSPTPYEQYF.

The gene calls are TRBV6-6 and TRBJ1-1; 7 bases are a match to TRBD1. Looked up from germline, CDR1 is MNHNY and CDR2 is SVGAGI (reference sequence). V shed 5 bases, J shed 4 bases, and the junction held 7 bases outside the gene matches. This CDR3 region has 14 residues. CDR3 region: CASSADRVSTEAFF. The CDR3 DNA sequence: TGTGCCAGCAGTGCAGACAGGGTCAGCACTGAAGCTTTCTTT.

V gene TRBV6-5 combines with J gene TRBJ2-7; D is uncertain. The CDR3 totals 14 residues. V lost 2 bases, J lost 3 bases, and 11 bases lay in between. In germline, CDR1 is MNHEY, CDR2 SVGAGI. The CDR3 here is CASSYRASLYEQYF. DNA of the CDR3: TGTGCCAGCAGTTACCGGGCCTCTCTCTACGAGCAGTACTTC.

The V gene is TRBV20-1, the J gene TRBJ1-1, with D maybe TRBD1 (6 bases). Trimming removed 3 bases from V and 4 bases from J, with 15 bases in between. This CDR3 contains 14 residues. CDR1 is DFQATT and CDR2 is SNEGSKA in the germline V gene (reference sequence). Written as DNA, the CDR3 is TGCAGTGCTAGTATAGGGGGGGTTGGCACTGAAGCTTTCTTT. Protein product: CSASIGGVGTEAFF.

This clonotype was found a few times. The chain's CDR3 is CASSFTGGSLKETQYF. CDR3 DNA: TGCGCCAGCAGCTTTACAGGGGGCAGTTTGAAAGAGACCCAGTACTTC. The V and J genes are TRBV5-1 and TRBJ2-5; 9 nucleotides line up with TRBD1. Germline values: CDR1 SGHRS, CDR2 YFSETQ. The CDR3 has 16 residues. The trim removed 2 bases at V and 3 bases at J, leaving 8 bases unmatched.

This clonotype showed up many times. The chain employs TRBV29-1 and TRBJ2-3; D gene unclear. The CDR3 loop spans 13 amino acids. CDR1 is SQVTM, CDR2 ANQGSEA, per germline. V was pared by 1 base and J by 2 bases, with 7 bases between. CDR3 sequence reads: CSVEVSATDTQYF. The CDR3 nucleotides read TGCAGCGTTGAAGTGTCCGCCACAGATACGCAGTATTTT.

The chain couples TRBV29-1 to TRBJ2-7, with 7 bases lining up with TRBD1. V gave up 7 bases and J gave up 4 bases; unmatched junction bases: 7. The CDR3 runs 12 residues. Germline V gene sequence: CDR1 SQVTM, CDR2 ANQGSEA. The CDR3 sequence is CSARDSMYEQYF. The DNA for the CDR3 is TGCAGCGCCCGGGACAGTATGTACGAGCAGTACTTC.

The V gene is TRBV20-1, the J gene TRBJ1-5, with D possibly TRBD1 on 5 matching bases. The V end was cut by 7 bases, the J end by 3 bases, with 13 bases between. CDR1 and CDR2 from the germline V gene are DFQATT and SNEGSKA (reference sequence). The CDR3 has 13 amino acids. The CDR3 DNA sequence: TGCAGTGGTAGGTGGGGGAACAATCAGCCCCAGCATTTT. It is translated as CSGRWGNNQPQHF.

The rearrangement joins TRBV7-9 to TRBJ1-1; possible D gene TRBD1, 6 bases. There are 14 residues in the CDR3. V was clipped by 5 bases and J by 6 bases, with 16 bases between them. In germline, CDR1 is SEHNR, CDR2 FQNEAQ (reference sequence). This CDR3 reads CASSQKWTEPEAFF. The CDR3 DNA follows: TGTGCCAGCAGCCAAAAATGGACAGAGCCTGAAGCTTTCTTT.

The V gene is TRBV2, the J gene TRBJ1-2; D uncertain. V lost 3 bases to trimming and J lost 4 bases, with 9 bases between them. CDR1 is SNHLY, CDR2 FYNNEI, per germline. CDR3 length: 13 amino acids. CDR3 protein: CASSEGQFYGYTF. The CDR3 DNA reads TGTGCCAGCAGTGAGGGTCAGTTCTATGGCTACACCTTC.

This rearrangement joins TRBV7-2 to TRBJ1-3; D perhaps matches TRBD1 (5 bases). V was trimmed by 2 bases and J by 0 bases, leaving 11 bases between them. The CDR3 has 16 residues. Germline V lookup: CDR1 SGHTA, CDR2 FQGNSA. The CDR3 is CASSLKPGASGNTIYF. The CDR3 DNA follows: TGTGCCAGCAGCTTAAAACCCGGGGCCTCTGGAAACACCATATATTTT.

V is TRBV20-1 and J is TRBJ2-3; 8 bases match TRBD2. Germline V gives CDR1 DFQATT, CDR2 SNEGSKA (reference sequence). The CDR3 spans 13 residues. The V segment lost 2 bases and the J segment 6 bases; nucleotides outside the gene matches: 4. This chain's CDR3 is CSARRGGIDTQYF. The CDR3 DNA sequence: TGCAGTGCTAGACGGGGGGGCATCGATACGCAGTATTTT.

This clonotype was seen repeatedly, ten times or more. The V call is TRBV12-3 or TRBV12-4, the J call TRBJ2-1; 10 bases align to TRBD2. V shed 6 bases, J shed 7 bases, and the junction held 9 bases outside the gene matches. The CDR3 consists of 15 residues. The CDR3 DNA reads TGTGCCAGCAGAAAACTAGCGGGGCTACGGAATGAGCAGTTCTTC. Translation: CASRKLAGLRNEQFF.

This clonotype was observed a handful of times. This chain links TRBV7-8 with TRBJ1-1; D not certain. The length of the CDR3 is 13 residues. The germline CDR1 and CDR2 sequences are SGHVS and FQNEAQ. The V end lost 1 base, the J end lost 4 bases, and 7 bases lay between the germline ends. For the CDR3, the DNA is TGTGCCAGCAGCTTAGTCGGAGTCACTGAAGCTTTCTTT. Translated: CASSLVGVTEAFF.

This clonotype was recorded a few times. The rearrangement uses TRBV4-2 and TRBJ2-1; TRBD2 aligns across 11 bases. Germline lookup yields CDR1 LGHNA and CDR2 YNFKEQ. The trim removed 0 bases at V and 8 bases at J, leaving 12 bases unmatched. This CDR3 contains 18 residues. CDR3 loop: CASSQDPPLAGGFDEQFF. CDR3 sequence (DNA): TGTGCCAGCAGCCAAGACCCCCCTCTAGCGGGAGGATTTGATGAGCAGTTCTTC.